Listed below are T cell receptor beta chains from one sample, sequenced in a study of shared clonotypes between healthy human individuals. Clones were sequenced by immunoSEQ multiplex PCR, and TCRdb holds only the in-frame ones, with some missing. This sample has 1.5 million to 2.5 million clones, with about 95% found just once. Sequences were obtained from naive CD8+ T cells sorted from blood. These receptors were taken from a man between 18 and 29 years old in good health. Each CDR3 is given with its conserved first and last residue. D genes are given only for firm matches. Expanded clones are given a class, and other clones once, few, many or no size at all.

V,D,size,J,CDR3,DNA
TRBV19,TRBD1,-,TRBJ2-3,CASSSETGGSPNTQYF,TGTGCCAGTAGTTCAGAGACAGGGGGCTCCCCAAATACGCAGTATTTT
TRBV10-3,TRBD2,-,TRBJ2-7,CAISEVAGGIAYEQYF,TGTGCCATCAGTGAGGTAGCGGGGGGGATCGCCTACGAGCAGTACTTC
TRBV2,TRBD1,-,TRBJ1-6,CASSELTGPSPLHF,TGTGCCAGCAGTGAATTGACAGGGCCCTCACCCCTCCACTTT
TRBV6-5,-,-,TRBJ2-3,CASSYTGVMDTQYF,TGTGCCAGCAGTTACACCGGGGTAATGGATACGCAGTATTTT
TRBV11-2,TRBD1,-,TRBJ2-1,CASSTGTGADEQFF,TGTGCCAGCAGCACCGGGACAGGGGCGGATGAGCAGTTCTTC
TRBV7-9,TRBD1,-,TRBJ2-7,CASSLAGPGGPFYEQYF,TGTGCCAGCAGCTTAGCGGGGCCAGGGGGTCCCTTCTACGAGCAGTACTTC
TRBV4-3,TRBD2,-,TRBJ2-1,CASSPLAGVVNEQFF,TGCGCCAGCAGCCCTTTAGCGGGAGTGGTGAATGAGCAGTTCTTC
TRBV30,-,-,TRBJ2-7,CAWSVRGGPGEQYF,TGTGCCTGGAGTGTACGTGGAGGACCAGGCGAGCAGTACTTC
TRBV4-1,-,few,TRBJ1-1,CASSQESQTLNTEAFF,TGCGCCAGCAGCCAAGAAAGCCAGACTTTGAACACTGAAGCTTTCTTT
TRBV10-2,-,-,TRBJ2-4,CASSQESGLAKNIQYF,TGCGCCAGCAGCCAGGAGTCAGGGTTGGCCAAAAACATTCAGTACTTC
TRBV7-9,-,-,TRBJ2-4,CASSPRTLAKNIQYF,TGTGCCAGCAGCCCTCGGACGCTAGCCAAAAACATTCAGTACTTC
TRBV7-9,-,-,TRBJ2-2,CATRWTTTNTGELFF,TGTGCCACCCGATGGACAACGACGAACACCGGGGAGCTGTTTTTT
TRBV6-5,-,-,TRBJ2-7,CASSYSTSWEQYF,TGTGCCAGCAGTTACTCGACATCGTGGGAGCAGTACTTC
TRBV7-6,-,-,TRBJ2-3,CASSLGSGGTDTQYF,TGTGCCAGCAGCTTGGGTAGCGGAGGCACAGATACGCAGTATTTT
TRBV29-1,TRBD1,-,TRBJ2-7,CSVEAGTVSYEQYF,TGCAGCGTTGAAGCGGGGACAGTTTCCTACGAGCAGTACTTC
TRBV4-1,TRBD1,-,TRBJ2-7,CASSFSGDRGDEQYF,TGCGCCAGCAGCTTTAGTGGCGACAGGGGGGACGAGCAGTACTTC
TRBV9,-,-,TRBJ1-1,CASSVVGDMNTEAFF,TGTGCCAGCAGCGTAGTCGGAGACATGAACACTGAAGCTTTCTTT
TRBV6-5,-,-,TRBJ2-7,CASSSRDTEPYEQYF,TGTGCCAGCAGTTCCCGGGACACAGAACCCTACGAGCAGTACTTC